Listed here are 9 T cell receptor beta chains from one sample, sequenced in a study of blood T cell repertoires in COVID-19. Profiled with immunoSEQ multiplex PCR; TCRdb holds only in-frame clones, not every one. The profile shows about 100,000 clones, approximately 80% of them singletons. The sequenced material came from peripheral blood. Receptor source: a man aged 50 to 60 with active or convalescent COVID-19.

This rearrangement joins TRBV4-1 to TRBJ1-5, with D unresolved. In germline, CDR1 is MGHRA, CDR2 YSYEKL. V gave up 4 bases and J gave up 2 bases, with 6 bases separating them. This CDR3 has 13 amino acids. CDR3 in amino acids: CASSPFGNQPQHF. CDR3 coding DNA: TGCGCCAGCAGCCCTTTCGGCAATCAGCCCCAGCATTTT.

Of note for this clone: The sample has other DNA sequences that encode this CDR3 too. The J gene is TRBJ2-7, the V gene TRBV20-1; D is ambiguous. Trimming removed 3 bases from V and 5 bases from J, with 8 bases in between. The germline CDR1 and CDR2 sequences are DFQATT and SNEGSKA (reference sequence). This CDR3 is built from 11 residues. The CDR3 nucleotides read TGCAGTGCTAGCTCGGGTCACGAGCAGTACTTC. Amino acids: CSASSGHEQYF.

The chain combines TRBV6-4 with TRBJ1-2; D possibly corresponds to TRBD1 (5 bases). From germline, CDR1 is MRHNA and CDR2 SNTAGT. Trimming shortened V by 5 bases and J by 2 bases, and 9 bases separated the two germline ends. CDR3 length equals 13 residues. The CDR3 reads CASSKDINYGYTF. CDR3 sequence (DNA): TGTGCCAGCAGTAAGGACATCAACTATGGCTACACCTTC.

The chain links TRBV19 to TRBJ2-4; 8 bases map to TRBD1. The CDR3 extends over 14 amino acids. CDR1 LNHDA and CDR2 SQIVND come from the germline V gene (reference sequence). The V segment lost 6 bases and the J segment 6 bases; nucleotides outside the gene matches: 7. The CDR3 sequence: CASRTTGVRNIQYF. Written as DNA, the CDR3 is TGTGCCAGTAGAACGACAGGGGTAAGAAACATTCAGTACTTC.

This clone has just one count. The rearrangement links TRBV27 to TRBJ2-5, with 7 bases fitting TRBD2. This CDR3 region has 14 residues. Germline trimming cut 6 bases from V and 2 bases from J; bases unmatched to any gene: 6. Germline V gene sequence: CDR1 MNHEY, CDR2 SMNVEV (reference sequence). The CDR3 loop reads CASRRGGEQETQYF. CDR3 nucleotides: TGTGCCAGCAGACGTGGGGGGGAACAAGAGACCCAGTACTTC.

The V call is TRBV30, the J call TRBJ2-7; 7 nucleotides align to TRBD2. Trimming at V came to 0 bases and at J to 3 bases, leaving 5 bases not matched to a gene. CDR3 size: 14 residues. CDR1 is GTSNPN and CDR2 is SVGIG in the germline V gene (reference sequence). The CDR3 DNA is TGTGCCTGGAGTGTACGGGGGACTAACTACGAGCAGTACTTC. Amino acids: CAWSVRGTNYEQYF.

The chain employs TRBV6-5 and TRBJ2-7; D may be TRBD1 (5 bases). This CDR3 contains 13 residues. CDR1 is MNHEY and CDR2 is SVGAGI in the germline V gene. V was pared by 5 bases and J by 3 bases, with 11 bases between. The CDR3 DNA follows: TGTGCCAGCAGTAACTTAGACAGCTACGAGCAGTACTTC. This codes for CASSNLDSYEQYF.

This clone was recorded only once. The chain is built from TRBV11-2 and TRBJ1-2; TRBD1 agrees at 10 bases. Germline loops: CDR1 SGHAT, CDR2 FQNNGV. V lost 5 bases to trimming and J lost 3 bases; unmatched junction nucleotides: 12. The CDR3 has 17 amino acids. The CDR3 loop is CASSPGTGEYFDYGYTF. The CDR3 DNA follows: TGTGCCAGCAGCCCTGGGACAGGGGAGTATTTCGACTATGGCTACACCTTC.

This chain joins TRBV2 and TRBJ1-5; no clear D. Germline CDR1 is SNHLY and CDR2 is FYNNEI. This CDR3 spans 13 amino acids. V lost 4 bases and J 3 bases, leaving 7 bases between the germline ends. The CDR3 protein is CASSVDYNQPQHF. The CDR3 DNA reads TGTGCCAGCAGTGTGGACTACAATCAGCCCCAGCATTTT.